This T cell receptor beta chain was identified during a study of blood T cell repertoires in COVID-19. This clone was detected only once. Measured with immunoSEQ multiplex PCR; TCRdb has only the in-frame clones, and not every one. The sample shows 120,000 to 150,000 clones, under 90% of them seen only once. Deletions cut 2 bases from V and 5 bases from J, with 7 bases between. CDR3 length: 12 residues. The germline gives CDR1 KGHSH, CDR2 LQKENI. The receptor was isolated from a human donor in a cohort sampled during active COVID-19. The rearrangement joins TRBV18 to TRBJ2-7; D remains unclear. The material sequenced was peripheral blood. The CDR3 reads CASSPSSDEQYF. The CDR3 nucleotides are TGTGCCAGCTCACCATCATCAGACGAGCAGTACTTC.